These 32 T cell receptor beta chains originate from one sample sequenced in a study of read filtering for tumor transcriptome and immune sequencing. Molecular barcoded adaptors covering alpha/delta and beta/gamma chains were used on 400 to 450 ng RNA. TCRdb called the reads again in MiXCR, with one record for every CDR3 protein. There are 75,000 to 95,000 distinct CDR3 sequences in the sample; about 22% occur only once, and approximately 10% lies in the top ten. Sequencing was done on a sample of a population of CD138-negative cells sorted from bone marrow. The source of these receptors is a donor at least 40 years old with multiple myeloma.

For this clonotype: A much larger clone differs from this one at a single base, so this may be a read error. Without the conserved terminal phenylalanine or tryptophan, this CDR3 likely stems from a read error. The DNA is left out, because the CDR3 cannot be placed on it with certainty; the CDR3 is given as TCRdb lists it. V and J are TRBV21-1 and TRBJ1-2; the D call in the table, TRBD1, was not verified against the DNA. TRBV21-1 is termed a pseudogene. Both ends counted, the CDR3 spans 18 residues. The CDR3 protein is CASSKFRGVRLLNYGYTL.

Points on this clonotype: A single base separates this from a much larger clone, so it may be a read error. This chain links TRBV3-1 with TRBJ2-1; maybe TRBD1 (5 bases). V lost 3 bases and J lost 8, with 11 bases in between. Germline V lookup: CDR1 LGHDT, CDR2 YNNKEL (reference sequence). This CDR3 spans 13 amino acids. The CDR3: CASSHEQADEQFF. Written as DNA, the CDR3 is TGTGCCAGCAGCCATGAACAGGCCGATGAGCAGTTCTTC.

This clonotype has a count of ten or more. The J gene is TRBJ2-3, the V gene TRBV20-1; the D is unclear. Germline V CDR1 and CDR2: DFQATT, SNEGSKA (reference sequence). The CDR3 spans 12 residues. The germline V and J ends were trimmed by 6 bases and 6 bases, with 13 bases remaining between them. This CDR3 reads CSANTLGDTQYF. The CDR3 DNA follows: TGCAGTGCAAACACCCTCGGGGATACGCAGTATTTT.

The chain carries TRBV2 and TRBJ1-1, with D perhaps matching TRBD1 (6 bases). There are 14 residues in the CDR3. The germline CDR1 and CDR2 sequences are SNHLY and FYNNEI. Trimming took off 6 bases at V and 2 bases at J, with 13 bases between the two ends. The CDR3 region is CASSARDTNTEAFF. For the CDR3, the DNA is TGTGCCAGCAGCGCCCGGGACACAAACACTGAAGCTTTCTTT.

CDR3: CASTQGGDTEAFF. CDR3 DNA: TGTGCCAGTACTCAAGGGGGGGACACTGAAGCTTTCTTT. The chain combines TRBV19 with TRBJ1-1, with a possible D match to TRBD1 (6 bases). Looked up from germline, CDR1 is LNHDA and CDR2 is SQIVND (reference sequence). The CDR3 is 13 amino acids. Trimming shortened V by 7 bases and J by 3 bases, and 12 bases separated the two germline ends.

The chain links TRBV11-2 to TRBJ2-5, with TRBD2 matching 10 bases. The DNA end is a closer match to TRBJ2-1, so the J assignment may be wrong. The germline V gene encodes CDR1 SGHAT and CDR2 FQNNGV. CDR3 length: 15 residues. This CDR3 reads CASSLASGGKETQFF. CDR3 coding DNA: TGTGCCAGCAGCTTAGCTAGCGGGGGTAAAGAGACCCAGTTCTTC.

This clonotype was observed a handful of times. This chain uses TRBV30 with TRBJ2-7; a possible D gene is TRBD2 (5 bases). The CDR3 loop spans 13 amino acids. The V end lost 2 bases, the J end lost 3 bases, and 11 bases lay between the germline ends. Germline V gene sequence: CDR1 GTSNPN, CDR2 SVGIG (reference sequence). CDR3 coding DNA: TGTGCCTGGAGTCCCACCCGGGGCTACGAGCAGTACTTC. Translated: CAWSPTRGYEQYF.

This clonotype came up many times. V gene TRBV15 combines with J gene TRBJ1-5, with D unclear. The CDR3 loop spans 15 amino acids. Trimming stripped 0 bases from V and 0 bases from J, with 6 bases between. The germline CDR1 and CDR2 sequences are LNHNV and YYDKDF (reference sequence). CDR3 nucleotides: TGTGCCACCAGCAGAGATCCGAATAGCAATCAGCCCCAGCATTTT. Translating it yields CATSRDPNSNQPQHF.

This clonotype was seen at least ten times. The V gene is TRBV11-2, the J gene TRBJ2-7; D call uncertain. Germline lookup yields CDR1 SGHAT and CDR2 FQNNGV. This CDR3 has 14 residues. The ends were cut back, 0 bases at V and 0 bases at J, with 6 bases in the middle. The chain's CDR3 is CASSLEESSYEQYF. As DNA, the CDR3 is TGTGCCAGCAGCTTAGAGGAGAGCTCCTACGAGCAGTACTTC.

In the case of this clonotype: A single base separates this from a much larger clone, so it may be a read error. This chain links TRBV5-1 with TRBJ1-2, with 7 bases matching TRBD1. From germline, CDR1 is SGHRS and CDR2 YFSETQ. The trim removed 4 bases at V and 10 bases at J, leaving 10 bases unmatched. The CDR3 consists of 13 residues. For the CDR3, the DNA is TGCGCCAGCAGCCCCCTTCAGGGGGATGACTACACCTTC. It encodes CASSPLQGDDYTF.

Ten or more counts support this clonotype. The chain links TRBV2 to TRBJ2-3, with 11 positions matching TRBD2. CDR3 length equals 19 residues. The J segment lost 5 bases and the V segment lost 4 bases, leaving 17 bases of the junction unmatched. Germline assignment: CDR1 SNHLY and CDR2 FYNNEI. The CDR3 nucleotides read TGTGCCAGCAGTGTGTCACTAGCGGGGGACCCCCGACGACAAGATACGCAGTATTTT. This encodes CASSVSLAGDPRRQDTQYF.

This clonotype was picked up a small number of times. A read error may explain this, as a much larger clone is one base away. The chain is built from TRBV19 and TRBJ2-1; D gene ambiguous. The length of the CDR3 is 11 residues. Germline CDR1 reads LNHDA; CDR2 reads SQIVND (reference sequence). CDR3 amino acids: CASSISNERFF. The CDR3, as DNA: TGTGCCAGTAGTATATCCAATGAGCGGTTCTTC. Full variable domain (outside the CDR3, taken from reference TRBV19 and TRBJ2-1): DGGITQSPKYLFRKEGQNVTLSCEQNLNHDAMYWYRQDPGQGLRLIYYSQIVNDFQKGDIAEGYSVSREKKESFPLTVTSAQKNPTAFYLCASSISNERFFGPGTRLTVL.

Remarks on this clonotype: Possible read error: a much larger clone is one base away. The rearrangement uses TRBV29-1 and TRBJ2-5; TRBD1 is a possible D gene (7 bases). This CDR3 has 16 amino acids. Germline V lookup: CDR1 SQVTM, CDR2 ANQGSEA. Trimming left V 3 bases short and J 5 bases short, with 22 bases between. Written as DNA, the CDR3 is TGCAGCGTTGACTGGGATGCCAGGGGGGCAGGGGAGACCCAGTACTTC. It yields the protein CSVDWDARGAGETQYF.

This clonotype was seen many times. The rearrangement links TRBV4-2 to TRBJ2-7, with TRBD2 identical over 13 bases. J was trimmed by 0 bases and V by 4 bases; bases with no gene match: 12. CDR3 size: 19 residues. Per germline, CDR1 LGHNA and CDR2 YNFKEQ. The CDR3, as DNA: TGTGCCAGCAGCCGCCAGACTAGCGGGGGGTCAACAAGCTCCTACGAGCAGTACTTC. This translates into CASSRQTSGGSTSSYEQYF.

The count of this clonotype is one. This sequence may be a read error, since a much larger clone differs from it by one base. The chain is built from TRBV7-8 and TRBJ1-4; 7 bases are shared with TRBD1. CDR1 SGHVS and CDR2 FQNEAQ come from the germline V gene. The CDR3 spans 15 residues. CDR3 sequence (DNA): TGTGCCAGCAGCATACAGACAGGGCAGGGTGAAAAACCGTTTTTT. Residues: CASSIQTGQGEKPFF.

Details on this clonotype: A clone one base away is much larger, so this may be a read error. The V and J genes are TRBV5-1 and TRBJ2-3, with D tentatively TRBD2 (5 bases). The V gene's germline CDR1 is SGHRS and CDR2 YFSETQ. V was shortened by 5 bases and J by 2 bases, with 12 bases between the two germline ends. The CDR3 covers 14 residues. The CDR3 loop is CASSRLGDTDTQYF. The DNA for the CDR3 is TGCGCCAGCAGTCGACTGGGAGACACAGATACGCAGTATTTT.

About this clonotype: A much bigger clone sits one base away, suggesting this may be a read error. The genes are TRBV5-1 and TRBJ1-1, with 7 bases aligning to TRBD1. V gave up 4 bases and J gave up 0 bases; unmatched junction bases: 6. CDR1 SGHRS and CDR2 YFSETQ come from the germline V gene. The length of the CDR3 is 15 residues. CDR3 amino acids: CASSRQGDMNTEAFF. The DNA of the CDR3 is TGCGCCAGCAGCCGACAGGGCGACATGAACACTGAAGCTTTCTTT.

This clonotype was recorded only once. J is TRBJ2-1 and V is TRBV11-2, with 8 positions matching TRBD1. The CDR3 loop spans 14 amino acids. Trimming cost V 1 base and J 6 bases; bases outside gene matches: 2. Germline CDR1 and CDR2: SGHAT and FQNNGV. This chain's CDR3 is CASSLGQGTNEQFF. The CDR3 DNA reads as TGTGCCAGCAGCTTAGGACAGGGGACCAATGAGCAGTTCTTC.

Worth noting for this clonotype: A much larger clone lies one base from this, so it may be a read error. J is TRBJ1-1 and V is TRBV28; the D gene is possibly TRBD1 (5 bases). The CDR3 extends over 14 amino acids. CDR1 and CDR2 (germline): MDHEN, SYDVKM. CDR3 DNA: TGTGCCAGCAGAGGCGGGGGGAGAAACACTGAATCTTTCTTT. Its protein product is CASRGGGRNTESFF.

This clonotype is categorized as medium-sized (0.01 to 0.1%). This rearrangement joins TRBV7-9 to TRBJ1-1; D is possibly TRBD1 (6 bases). The V end was cut by 11 bases, the J end by 4 bases, with 14 bases between. Looked up from germline, CDR1 is SEHNR and CDR2 is FQNEAQ (reference sequence). The CDR3 contains 12 residues. CDR3: CAASRGTTEAFF. Written as DNA, the CDR3 is TGTGCCGCCTCCAGGGGTACCACTGAAGCTTTCTTT.

Notes on this clonotype: A much more abundant neighbour one base away suggests this may be a read error. Without the conserved terminal phenylalanine or tryptophan, this CDR3 likely stems from a read error. The chain links TRBV12-3 or TRBV12-4 to TRBJ1-1; D is uncertain. V dropped 4 bases and J dropped 2 bases, with 14 bases sitting between them. The CDR3 spans 15 residues. CDR3 sequence (DNA): TGTGCCAGCAGTTACGAAGGACGGCTTAACACTGAAGCTTTCTTG. The encoded protein is CASSYEGRLNTEAFL.

The chain links TRBV11-2 to TRBJ2-5, with TRBD2 matching 12 bases. Looked up from germline, CDR1 is SGHAT and CDR2 is FQNNGV. The length of the CDR3 is 15 residues. Losses at the gene ends were 5 bases for V and 5 bases for J; bases not matched to a gene: 6. The CDR3 sequence is CASSLTSGGMETQYF. CDR3 coding DNA: TGTGCCAGCAGCCTGACTAGCGGGGGTATGGAGACCCAGTACTTC.

This clonotype was seen many times. The rearrangement links TRBV5-1 to TRBJ1-1; tentatively, D is TRBD1 (5 bases). Germline CDR1 is SGHRS and CDR2 is YFSETQ. V was pared by 2 bases and J by 2 bases, with 13 bases between. The CDR3 runs to 15 residues. The CDR3 sequence is CASSFLGRENTEAFF. Here the CDR3 DNA reads TGCGCCAGCAGCTTTTTGGGACGGGAAAACACTGAAGCTTTCTTT.

The table lists this clonotype with many counts. V and J are TRBV20-1 and TRBJ2-3; D ambiguous. Per germline, CDR1 DFQATT and CDR2 SNEGSKA (reference sequence). The CDR3 sequence is 12 residues long. V dropped 0 bases and J dropped 5 bases, with 6 bases sitting between them. The CDR3 coding sequence is TGCAGTGCTAGAGACAGTTTAGATACGCAGTATTTT. It is translated as CSARDSLDTQYF.

V usage is TRBV9 and J usage is TRBJ1-3; 9 bases are a match to TRBD1. The V and J ends lost 0 bases and 2 bases, in that order; junction bases with no gene match: 6. Germline lookup yields CDR1 SGDLS and CDR2 YYNGEE. The CDR3 loop spans 17 amino acids. In DNA, the CDR3 is TGTGCCAGCAGCGTAGCTTCGGGACAGGGAACTGGAAACACCATATATTTT. Its protein product is CASSVASGQGTGNTIYF. The whole variable domain, filled in from reference TRBV9 and TRBJ1-3, reads DSGVTQTPKHLITATGQRVTLRCSPRSGDLSVYWYQQSLDQGLQFLIQYYNGEERAKGNILERFSAQQFPDLHSELNLSSLELGDSALYFCASSVASGQGTGNTIYFGEGSWLTVV.

To note about this clonotype: A much bigger clone sits one base away, suggesting this may be a read error. This chain links TRBV6-1 with TRBJ2-1; TRBD1 aligns across 7 bases. Germline-derived CDR1 and CDR2 are MNHNS and SASEGT. The CDR3 covers 18 residues. Trimming at V came to 7 bases and at J to 8 bases, leaving 23 bases not matched to a gene. The CDR3 region is CASKPGQYFGPGYDEQFF. As DNA, the CDR3 is TGTGCCAGCAAGCCGGGACAGTACTTTGGACCGGGTTACGATGAGCAGTTCTTC.

The sample holds many counts of this clonotype. The chain uses TRBV7-2 and TRBJ2-1, with TRBD1 identical over 7 bases. Germline V gene data show CDR1 as SGHTA and CDR2 as FQGNSA. Unmatched junction bases numbered 6, after V lost 3 bases and J lost 4 bases. The length of the CDR3 is 15 residues. CDR3 DNA: TGTGCCAGCAGCTTCCGGACAGGAAGTTACAATGAGCAGTTCTTC. Protein sequence: CASSFRTGSYNEQFF. Supplemented by reference TRBV7-2 and TRBJ2-1, the full variable domain reads GAGVSQSPSNKVTEKGKDVELRCDPISGHTALYWYRQSLGQGLEFLIYFQGNSAPDKSGLPSDRFSAERTGGSVSTLTIQRTQQEDSAVYLCASSFRTGSYNEQFFGPGTRLTVL.

This clonotype was picked up many times. The V call is TRBV28, the J call TRBJ2-1; D possibly corresponds to TRBD2 (6 bases). Trimming took off 5 bases at V and 0 bases at J, with 11 bases between the two ends. CDR1 is MDHEN and CDR2 is SYDVKM in the germline V gene. The CDR3 loop spans 15 amino acids. CDR3 amino acids: CASSTAGSSYNEQFF. In DNA form, the CDR3 reads TGTGCCAGCAGTACTGCGGGGAGCTCCTACAATGAGCAGTTCTTC.

This sequence joins TRBV7-9 and TRBJ1-1; no firm D call. Trimming left V 1 base short and J 6 bases short, with 18 bases between. Germline CDR1 reads SEHNR; CDR2 reads FQNEAQ (reference sequence). The CDR3 has 16 residues. In DNA, the CDR3 is TGTGCCAGCAGCTTAGGCGCGTACTACACGGTATCTGAAGCTTTCTTT. This translates into CASSLGAYYTVSEAFF. Using reference TRBV7-9 and TRBJ1-1 for the parts outside the CDR3, the full variable domain is DTGVSQNPRHKITKRGQNVTFRCDPISEHNRLYWYRQTLGQGPEFLTYFQNEAQLEKSRLLSDRFSAERPKGSFSTLEIQRTEQGDSAMYLCASSLGAYYTVSEAFFGQGTRLTVV.

This clonotype has only a few counts. A much larger clonotype is one base distant, so this may be a read error. The genes are TRBV7-9 and TRBJ2-5, with D perhaps being TRBD1 or TRBD2 (5 bases each). The CDR3 consists of 14 residues. The V gene's germline CDR1 is SEHNR and CDR2 FQNEAQ (reference sequence). Here the CDR3 reads CASGLNQGEETQYF. Here the CDR3 DNA reads TGTGCCAGCGGCTTAAATCAGGGAGAAGAGACCCAGTACTTC.

This clonotype was seen a handful of times. The chain combines TRBV6-5 with TRBJ1-2, with no clear D. Germline CDR1 is MNHEY and CDR2 is SVGAGI. This CDR3 has 16 residues. The germline V and J ends were trimmed by 6 bases and 0 bases, with 17 bases remaining between them. CDR3 sequence: CASRPPTAVANYGYTF. The CDR3 DNA reads as TGTGCCAGCAGGCCCCCAACGGCGGTCGCTAACTATGGCTACACCTTC.

This clonotype has at least ten counts. The chain is built from TRBV5-1 and TRBJ2-5; D not certain. The CDR3 has 16 amino acids. The germline gives CDR1 SGHRS, CDR2 YFSETQ. Trimming shortened V by 0 bases and J by 2 bases, and 14 bases separated the two germline ends. The CDR3 region has the DNA TGCGCCAGCAGCTTGGCCGCGGCAGGCAATCAAGAGACCCAGTACTTC. It translates to CASSLAAAGNQETQYF.